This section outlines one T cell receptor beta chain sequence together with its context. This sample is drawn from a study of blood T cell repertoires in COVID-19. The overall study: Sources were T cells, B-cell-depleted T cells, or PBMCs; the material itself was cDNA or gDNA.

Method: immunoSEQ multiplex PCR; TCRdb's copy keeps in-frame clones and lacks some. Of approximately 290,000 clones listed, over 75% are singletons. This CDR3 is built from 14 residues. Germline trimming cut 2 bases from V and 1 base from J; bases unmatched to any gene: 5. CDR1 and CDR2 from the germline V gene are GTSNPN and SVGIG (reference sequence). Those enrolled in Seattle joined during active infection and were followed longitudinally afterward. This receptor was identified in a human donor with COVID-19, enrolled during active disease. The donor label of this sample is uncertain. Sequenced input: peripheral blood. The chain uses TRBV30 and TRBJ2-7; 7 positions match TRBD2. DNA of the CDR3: TGTGCCTGGAGTCAAGTTAGCGGGTCCTACGAGCAGTACTTC. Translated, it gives CAWSQVSGSYEQYF.